Listed here is a single T cell receptor beta chain. A much larger clone sits a single nucleotide away, making a read error possible. Per the germline V gene, CDR1 is MDHEN and CDR2 is SYDVKM. Trimming cost V 5 bases and J 3 bases, with 14 bases left between them. This CDR3 is 14 amino acids long. TCRdb recomputed calls from the 5' RACE reads with MiXCR, one row per CDR3 protein. The table includes about 550,000 distinct CDR3 sequences, around 21% detected once. These data come from a study of T cells after yellow fever vaccination. The rearrangement uses TRBV28 and TRBJ2-7, with D perhaps matching TRBD1 (5 bases). This receptor was obtained from a man aged 30 to 39 who received the YFV17D yellow fever vaccine. Sequences were derived from PBMCs, sampled 15 days after the yellow fever booster vaccination. CDR3 amino acids: CASSPPVRDYEQYF. Here the CDR3 DNA reads TGTGCCAGCAGTCCCCCGGTCAGGGACTACGAGCAGTACTTC. The complete variable domain, with remaining parts taken from reference TRBV28 and TRBJ2-7, reads DVKVTQSSRYLVKRTGEKVFLECVQDMDHENMFWYRQDPGLGLRLIYFSYDVKMKEKGDIPEGYSVSREKKERFSLILESASTNQTSMYLCASSPPVRDYEQYFGPGTRLTVT.